A single sample gave rise to the 4 T cell receptor beta chains below, sequenced in a study of blood T cell repertoires in COVID-19 (dated by TCRdb to 2020 to 2022). Library preparation used the immunoSEQ multiplex PCR assay. Imported from immuneACCESS, the table was reduced by TCRdb to in-frame sequences with V and J called. These copies leave out some clones; in studies compared against another copy, an unresolved V gene accounts for under half, and the cause of the remainder is not known. The sample table records 210,000 or so clones; about 83% of these occur just once. The ten largest make up about 8% of the sample. Sequenced material: peripheral blood. Receptors originate from a woman between 45 and 65 years old with active or convalescent COVID-19.

This chain joins TRBV19 and TRBJ1-1; possible D gene TRBD1, 6 bases. Trimming shortened V by 4 bases and J by 0 bases, and 18 bases separated the two germline ends. The CDR3 has 17 amino acids. The germline V gene encodes CDR1 LNHDA and CDR2 SQIVND (reference sequence). The CDR3 reads CASSKVLGAFMNTEAFF. CDR3 coding DNA: TGTGCCAGTAGTAAGGTCTTGGGGGCTTTCATGAACACTGAAGCTTTCTTT.

J is TRBJ1-4 and V is TRBV28, with 7 positions matching TRBD1. The junction had 3 bases not matched to a gene; V was cut back by 2 bases and J by 0 bases. Per the germline V gene, CDR1 is MDHEN and CDR2 is SYDVKM. This CDR3 region has 16 residues. In nucleotides, the CDR3 is TGTGCCAGCAGTTTAACCGGGACAGCAACTAATGAAAAACTGTTTTTT. Translating it yields CASSLTGTATNEKLFF.

The J gene is TRBJ1-1, the V gene TRBV28; 7 bases agree with TRBD1. The germline gives CDR1 MDHEN, CDR2 SYDVKM. This CDR3 is built from 16 residues. Trimming removed 6 bases from V and 1 base from J; junction bases left unmatched: 11. The DNA of the CDR3 is TGTGCCAGCAGACCTACATCGACAGGGCGGAACACTGAAGCTTTCTTT. Translated: CASRPTSTGRNTEAFF.

CDR3 bases: TGTGCTAGTGGTCCCGGACTAGCGAGCCAAGCCGGGGAGCTGTTTTTT. As protein: CASGPGLASQAGELFF. This chain links TRBV12-5 with TRBJ2-2, with 9 bases aligning to TRBD2. Germline CDR1 and CDR2: LGHNT and FRNRAP. The CDR3 totals 16 residues. Trimming at V came to 5 bases and at J to 6 bases, leaving 10 bases not matched to a gene.